These 27 T cell receptor beta chains came from one sample sequenced in a study of T cell repertoires in cytomegalovirus infection. Via MiXCR, TCRdb re-called the reads, giving one row per CDR3 protein. The table shows about 52,000 distinct CDR3 sequences, with around 20% occurring only once. Their target antigens are unknown. Source: CD8+ T cells from cultured PBMCs, taken from culture after CMV antigen stimulation. The receptors stem from a human donor in good health (CMV status not recorded). Some clones in this sample may be carry-over from other donors' samples.

This clonotype showed up just once. The chain has TRBV4-2 and TRBJ2-3, with 7 nucleotides matching TRBD2. Germline CDR1 is LGHNA and CDR2 is YNFKEQ. There are 15 residues in the CDR3. Losses at the gene ends were 1 base for V and 6 bases for J; bases not matched to a gene: 7. CDR3 DNA sequence: TGTGCCAGCAGCCAAGTCGAGCGGGGAGTTGATACGCAGTATTTT. Its protein is CASSQVERGVDTQYF.

The rearrangement uses TRBV11-2 and TRBJ2-2; D ambiguous. V was trimmed by 2 bases and J by 4 bases, leaving 8 bases between them. The CDR3 has 14 residues. The germline V gene has CDR1 SGHAT and CDR2 FQNNGV. The CDR3 DNA reads TGTGCCAGCAGCTTAAAAGGAAGCACCGGGGAGCTGTTTTTT. Translating it yields CASSLKGSTGELFF.

This chain joins TRBV20-1 and TRBJ2-2, with 10 positions matching TRBD1. CDR1 DFQATT and CDR2 SNEGSKA come from the germline V gene (reference sequence). This CDR3 comprises 15 residues. V lost 1 base and J lost 7; bases outside the gene matches: 6. CDR3 residues: CSARVGTGVFGELFF. The CDR3 region has the DNA TGCAGTGCTAGAGTTGGGACAGGGGTTTTCGGGGAGCTGTTTTTT.

This clonotype has ten or more counts. J is TRBJ1-5 and V is TRBV7-8; D remains unclear. Between the trimmed V and J ends, which lost 1 base and 4 bases, there was a span of 11 bases. Germline CDR1 reads SGHVS; CDR2 reads FQNEAQ. The CDR3 has 15 amino acids. This chain's CDR3 is CASSLVGTVNQPQHF. The DNA for the CDR3 is TGTGCCAGCAGCTTAGTGGGCACGGTTAATCAGCCCCAGCATTTT.

In nucleotides, the CDR3 is TGTGCCAGCAGTTTGGGGACAAGCTCCTATAATTCACCCCTCCACTTT. Protein: CASSLGTSSYNSPLHF. This chain joins TRBV12-3 or TRBV12-4 and TRBJ1-6, with D possibly matching TRBD1 (6 bases). Trimming stripped 3 bases from V and 0 bases from J, with 9 bases between. The CDR3 runs to 16 residues.

This clonotype was observed a few times. The chain has TRBV6-5 and TRBJ2-3; 9 bases are a match to TRBD1. CDR3 size: 15 residues. Per the germline V gene, CDR1 is MNHEY and CDR2 is SVGAGI. V shed 2 bases and J 4 bases; nucleotides not matched to a gene: 4. CDR3 nucleotide sequence: TGTGCCAGCAGTTACGGGACAGGGAGACCAGATACGCAGTATTTT. Translating gives CASSYGTGRPDTQYF.

This clonotype was detected a few times. The chain couples TRBV11-1 to TRBJ1-6, with no clear D. The germline V gene encodes CDR1 SGHAT and CDR2 FQDESV (reference sequence). The V and J ends lost 4 bases and 14 bases respectively, with 12 bases between them. This CDR3 spans 12 amino acids. The CDR3 region has the DNA TGTGCCAGCAGCTCGGACGGAGTCACCCTCCACTTT. As protein: CASSSDGVTLHF.

This clonotype was counted only a few times. The chain combines TRBV6-6 with TRBJ1-1; D gene ambiguous. CDR1 is MNHNY, CDR2 SVGAGI, per germline (reference sequence). V was shortened by 8 bases and J by 3 bases, with 7 bases between the two germline ends. This CDR3 is built from 11 residues. CDR3 sequence (DNA): TGTGCCAGCGGCAGCTACACTGAAGCTTTCTTT. Residues: CASGSYTEAFF.

The J gene is TRBJ2-3, the V gene TRBV11-2; D is uncertain. The V end was cut by 3 bases, the J end by 2 bases, with 3 bases between. This CDR3 is built from 12 residues. CDR1 is SGHAT, CDR2 FQNNGV, per germline. For the CDR3, the DNA is TGTGCCAGCAGCTTTGTCACAGATACGCAGTATTTT. Translated: CASSFVTDTQYF.

This clonotype turned up a few times. The rearrangement uses TRBV20-1 and TRBJ2-7, with D maybe TRBD1 (5 bases). The CDR3 covers 15 residues. Trimming stripped 3 bases from V and 2 bases from J, with 17 bases between. Germline lookup yields CDR1 DFQATT and CDR2 SNEGSKA (reference sequence). The chain's CDR3 is CSARIGQGEAYEQYF. CDR3 DNA sequence: TGCAGTGCTAGGATAGGGCAGGGTGAGGCCTACGAGCAGTACTTC.

This clonotype came up a few times. The V and J genes are TRBV7-9 and TRBJ2-7, with a tentative D call TRBD1 (6 bases). The CDR3 totals 12 residues. In germline, CDR1 is SEHNR, CDR2 FQNEAQ (reference sequence). The CDR3 loop is CASSGTNYEQYF. For the CDR3, the DNA is TGTGCGTCGTCGGGGACAAACTACGAGCAGTACTTC.

This clonotype has more than one count but fewer than ten. The chain joins TRBV12-3 or TRBV12-4 to TRBJ1-2; TRBD1 matches 7 bases. The trim removed 5 bases at V and 4 bases at J, leaving 4 bases unmatched. This CDR3 contains 13 residues. As DNA, the CDR3 is TGTGCCAGCAGTGTCGGGACAGTCTATGGCTACACCTTC. Translating it yields CASSVGTVYGYTF.

A few counts support this clonotype. The chain uses TRBV7-9 and TRBJ2-7, with D maybe TRBD2 (5 bases). The CDR3 runs to 13 residues. Germline lookup yields CDR1 SEHNR and CDR2 FQNEAQ (reference sequence). Between the trimmed V and J ends, which lost 4 bases and 0 bases, there was a span of 7 bases. As DNA, the CDR3 is TGTGCCAGCAGCTCCGGGAACTCCTACGAGCAGTACTTC. Its protein is CASSSGNSYEQYF. Using reference TRBV7-9 and TRBJ2-7 for the parts outside the CDR3, the full variable domain is DTGVSQNPRHKITKRGQNVTFRCDPISEHNRLYWYRQTLGQGPEFLTYFQNEAQLEKSRLLSDRFSAERPKGSFSTLEIQRTEQGDSAMYLCASSSGNSYEQYFGPGTRLTVT.

This clonotype was recorded a few times. This chain connects TRBV7-6 to TRBJ2-7; tentative D call: TRBD1 (5 bases). Trimming shortened V by 6 bases and J by 1 base, and 19 bases separated the two germline ends. Germline loops: CDR1 SGHVS, CDR2 FNYEAQ. The length of the CDR3 is 16 residues. The CDR3 DNA reads as TGTGCCAGCAGTCCTACCGATGCTCAGGGATCCTACGAGCAGTACTTC. Amino acid sequence: CASSPTDAQGSYEQYF. Supplemented by reference TRBV7-6 and TRBJ2-7, the full variable domain reads GAGVSQSPRYKVTKRGQDVALRCDPISGHVSLYWYRQALGQGPEFLTYFNYEAQQDKSGLPNDRFSAERPEGSISTLTIQRTEQRDSAMYRCASSPTDAQGSYEQYFGPGTRLTVT.

This clonotype was observed a few times. The CDR3 bases are TGTGCCAGCAGCGTAGACACAGGGGATGCGGATACGCAGTATTTT. Translating gives CASSVDTGDADTQYF. V is TRBV9 and J is TRBJ2-3, with 7 bases fitting TRBD1. V shed 0 bases and J 6 bases; nucleotides not matched to a gene: 7. Germline loops: CDR1 SGDLS, CDR2 YYNGEE. This CDR3 region has 15 residues.

In DNA form, the CDR3 reads TGTGCCAGCAGTTCGAGCGCGAGCTCCTACAATGAGCAGTTCTTC. This sequence encodes CASSSSASSYNEQFF. This chain connects TRBV12-3 or TRBV12-4 to TRBJ2-1; no reliable D call. V dropped 4 bases and J dropped 0 bases, with 10 bases sitting between them. The CDR3 length is 15 residues.

This clonotype was seen a few times. J is TRBJ2-5 and V is TRBV12-3 or TRBV12-4; tentatively, D is TRBD1 or TRBD2 (5 bases each). Trimming left V 3 bases short and J 7 bases short, with 15 bases between. CDR3 length: 14 amino acids. Here the CDR3 DNA reads TGTGCCAGCAGTTTTGAGTCGGGAACAGGGACCCAGTACTTC. It specifies CASSFESGTGTQYF.

This rearrangement joins TRBV6-5 to TRBJ1-5; D call uncertain. Germline assignment: CDR1 MNHEY and CDR2 SVGAGI. The CDR3 spans 15 residues. Trimming took off 2 bases at V and 4 bases at J, with 12 bases between the two ends. The chain's CDR3 is CASSYGAGGNQPQHF. DNA of the CDR3: TGTGCCAGCAGTTACGGCGCAGGTGGGAATCAGCCCCAGCATTTT.

This clonotype has a count of ten or more. The chain is built from TRBV7-2 and TRBJ2-7; TRBD1 matches 11 bases. The CDR3 has 14 amino acids. The germline V gene has CDR1 SGHTA and CDR2 FQGNSA. V lost 7 bases, J lost 0 bases, and 2 bases stayed unmatched. CDR3 amino acids: CASTGTGGSYEQYF. Here the CDR3 DNA reads TGTGCCAGCACCGGGACAGGGGGCTCCTACGAGCAGTACTTC.

This clonotype was detected only a few times. This chain's CDR3 is CSVSDSLSGNTIYF. DNA of the CDR3: TGCAGCGTTTCTGACAGTCTCTCTGGAAACACCATATATTTT. The gene calls are TRBV29-1 and TRBJ1-3, with D tentatively TRBD1 (5 bases). CDR1 and CDR2 from the germline V gene are SQVTM and ANQGSEA. V gave up 5 bases and J gave up 0 bases, with 11 bases separating them. There are 14 residues in the CDR3.

This clonotype was observed a handful of times. The gene calls are TRBV19 and TRBJ2-7; D may be TRBD1 (6 bases). Trimming took 6 bases from V and 0 from J, leaving 15 bases between them. CDR1 and CDR2 (germline): LNHDA, SQIVND (reference sequence). This CDR3 spans 15 amino acids. The CDR3 DNA reads TGTGCCAGTAGCCCGTCACAGGGCCGCTCCTACGAGCAGTACTTC. Amino acids: CASSPSQGRSYEQYF.

This clonotype was picked up a small number of times. The gene calls are TRBV29-1 and TRBJ2-7; weak D call: TRBD1 (6 bases). Trimming left V 6 bases short and J 3 bases short, with 12 bases between. Germline lookup yields CDR1 SQVTM and CDR2 ANQGSEA. This CDR3 comprises 12 residues. The CDR3 loop is CSVRQDNYEQYF. The CDR3 bases are TGCAGCGTCCGACAGGATAACTACGAGCAGTACTTC.

The table lists this clonotype with a few counts. This chain joins TRBV7-9 and TRBJ2-1, with D hard to call. The CDR3 contains 15 residues. V was cut by 5 bases and J by 0 bases, with 11 bases left in between. Per germline, CDR1 SEHNR and CDR2 FQNEAQ (reference sequence). For the CDR3, the DNA is TGTGCCAGCAGCCCTTTGAAAAGCTCCTACAATGAGCAGTTCTTC. Protein product: CASSPLKSSYNEQFF.

The gene calls are TRBV9 and TRBJ2-5, with D possibly being TRBD1 or TRBD2 (5 bases each). CDR1 is SGDLS and CDR2 is YYNGEE in the germline V gene. V was cut by 0 bases and J by 2 bases, with 11 bases left in between. The length of the CDR3 is 15 residues. CDR3 nucleotide sequence: TGTGCCAGCAGCGTAGGGGGCAGCGGTCAAGAGACCCAGTACTTC. Protein product: CASSVGGSGQETQYF.

J is TRBJ2-7 and V is TRBV7-8; maybe TRBD1 (5 bases). In germline, CDR1 is SGHVS, CDR2 FQNEAQ. The CDR3 has 15 amino acids. Trimming took 2 bases from V and 2 from J, leaving 13 bases between them. CDR3 sequence (DNA): TGTGCCAGCAGCTTAAAGGCAGGGTCGGCCTACGAGCAGTACTTC. This translates into CASSLKAGSAYEQYF. Full variable domain (rest looked up from reference TRBV7-8 and TRBJ2-7): GAGVSQSPRYKVAKRGQDVALRCDPISGHVSLFWYQQALGQGPEFLTYFQNEAQLDKSGLPSDRFFAERPEGSVSTLKIQRTQQEDSAVYLCASSLKAGSAYEQYFGPGTRLTVT.

The chain couples TRBV6-2 or TRBV6-3 to TRBJ2-6; D unresolved. CDR3 length: 17 amino acids. Germline assignment: CDR1 MNHEY and CDR2 SVGEGT. V lost 0 bases to trimming and J lost 2 bases, with 11 bases between them. CDR3 region: CASSYSSKAAGANVLTF. CDR3 DNA sequence: TGTGCCAGCAGTTACTCGAGTAAGGCGGCTGGGGCCAACGTCCTGACTTTC.

The rearrangement links TRBV19 to TRBJ2-1, with D tentatively TRBD1 or TRBD2 (5 bases each). Trimming took off 4 bases at V and 14 bases at J, with 18 bases between the two ends. CDR1 and CDR2 from the germline V gene are LNHDA and SQIVND (reference sequence). This CDR3 has 13 residues. For the CDR3, the DNA is TGTGCCAGTAGTAGAGGGACGGGGATTCTGGAGTTCTTC. The encoded protein is CASSRGTGILEFF.